This T cell receptor (beta chain) was recorded in a study of type 1 regulatory T cells (dated by TCRdb to the early 2020s). With regard to the full study: The study characterized an in vitro protocol that generated a Tr1-enriched, alloantigen-specific CD4 T cell product named T-allo10. T-allo10 was being evaluated clinically in patients with hematological malignancies who were receiving allogeneic hematopoietic stem cell transplantation. General findings and caveats noted by the study authors: Compared with non-Tr1 cells, Tr1 cells had a narrower TCR repertoire, and the study took this difference to reflect clonal expansion driven by alloantigen.

With respect to this clonotype: Its antigen is unknown. Base quality data are lacking; no much larger clone is found one base away.

TCRdb lists the instrument as Illumina MiSeq. TCRdb reworked the public reads: Q25 trimming with fastp, MiXCR clone assembly, productive beta chains retained. Here each entry gathers all rows of one CDR3 protein and keeps the most common genes and DNA. This sample lists more than 60,000 distinct CDR3 sequences; 62% were detected once. Together, the top ten hold approximately 1.8% of the sample. For CDR1 and CDR2, the germline V gene (reference sequence) lists DFQATT and SNEGSKA. Between the V and J ends, shortened by 6 bases and 5 bases respectively, the junction contains 17 bases. The CDR3, from cysteine to phenylalanine, totals 14 residues. CDR3 DNA is the only sequence kept; it has 42 bases, read in frame from the first base.

The sequencing input was cultured non-Tr1 T cells, either the whole culture or a sorted T cell fraction (not recorded which). The cell subset or site label of this sample denotes: non-Tr1 population from the T-allo10 product. This sequence originates from a human donor in good health. The rearrangement combines TRBV20-1 with TRBJ1-5; TRBD1 is possibly the D segment (5 matching bases). The nucleotide sequence is TGCAGTGCCTTACCACGGGACGGGGATCAGCCCCAGCATTTT. This gives the protein CSALPRDGDQPQHF.